This T cell receptor beta chain appears in the sequencing data of a study of cytomegalovirus exposure and HLA in healthy donors. Points from the study as a whole: Earlier analysis found most TCR beta V segments productive about 87% or about 30% of the time. The sole available immune exposure information was CMV serostatus. Looking again later, the authors saw that most CMV-associated TCR beta chains seemed HLA-restricted. There were several of the most significant clusters that appeared linked to common viral pathogens in a later analysis.

The CDR3 length is 14 residues. Germline V lookup: CDR1 GTSNPN, CDR2 SVGIG (reference sequence). Germline trimming cut 1 base from V and 3 bases from J; bases unmatched to any gene: 2. The study ran its PCR with 60 Vbeta and 13 Jbeta primers. Clones were sequenced by immunoSEQ multiplex PCR, and TCRdb holds only the in-frame ones, with some missing. The table includes about 89,000 clones, approximately 72% detected once. A remark on this clone: What it binds is not known.

This chain uses TRBV30 with TRBJ2-1, with TRBD2 matching over 8 bases. The origin of this receptor is a man aged 30-40 years in good health and CMV-seropositive. Sequenced: PBMCs. The DNA of the CDR3 is TGTGCCTGGAGTGGCGGGGGGCACTACAATGAGCAGTTCTTC. Translation: CAWSGGGHYNEQFF. Combining the CDR3 with reference TRBV30 and TRBJ2-1 gives the whole variable domain SQTIHQWPATLVQPVGSPLSLECTVEGTSNPNLYWYRQAAGRGLQLLFYSVGIGQISSEVPQNLSASRPQDRQFILSSKKLLLSDSGFYLCAWSGGGHYNEQFFGPGTRLTVL.